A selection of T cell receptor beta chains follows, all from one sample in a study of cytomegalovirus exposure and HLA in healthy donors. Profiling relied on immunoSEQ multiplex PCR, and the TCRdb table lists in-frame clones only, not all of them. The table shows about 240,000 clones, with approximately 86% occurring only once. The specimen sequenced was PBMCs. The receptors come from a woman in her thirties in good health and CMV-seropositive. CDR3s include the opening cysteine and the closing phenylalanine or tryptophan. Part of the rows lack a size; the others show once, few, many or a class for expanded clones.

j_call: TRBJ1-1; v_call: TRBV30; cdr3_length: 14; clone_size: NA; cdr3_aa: CAWSAGRGGTEAFF
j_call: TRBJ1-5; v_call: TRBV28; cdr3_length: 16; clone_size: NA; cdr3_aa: CASSSEGITGNQPQHF
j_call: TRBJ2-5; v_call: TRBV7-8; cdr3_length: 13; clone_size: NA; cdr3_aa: CASSLGSEETQYF
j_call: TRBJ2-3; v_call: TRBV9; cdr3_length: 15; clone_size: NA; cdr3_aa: CASSAEDTSTDTQYF
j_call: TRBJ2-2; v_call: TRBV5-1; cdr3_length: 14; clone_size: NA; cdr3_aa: CASSSYGVTGELFF
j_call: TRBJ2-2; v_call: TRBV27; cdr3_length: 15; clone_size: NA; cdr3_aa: CASSTPTLSGGELFF
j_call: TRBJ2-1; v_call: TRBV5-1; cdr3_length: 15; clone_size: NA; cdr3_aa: CASSLEASYRNEQFF
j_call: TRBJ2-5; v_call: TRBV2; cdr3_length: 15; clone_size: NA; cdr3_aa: CASSVGGGTWGTQYF
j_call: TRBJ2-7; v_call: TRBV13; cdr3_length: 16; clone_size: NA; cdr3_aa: CASSHRLAGSDSEQYF
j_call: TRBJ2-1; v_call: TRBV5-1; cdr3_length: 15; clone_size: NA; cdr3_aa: CASSSGLVESGEQFF
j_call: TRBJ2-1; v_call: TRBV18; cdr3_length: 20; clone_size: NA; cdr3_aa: CASSPLGTSGSTSSYNEQFF
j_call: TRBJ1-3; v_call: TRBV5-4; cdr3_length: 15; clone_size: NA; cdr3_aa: CASSSRTDSGNTIYF
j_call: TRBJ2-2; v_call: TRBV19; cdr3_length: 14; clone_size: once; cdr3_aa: CASSIHKNTGELFF
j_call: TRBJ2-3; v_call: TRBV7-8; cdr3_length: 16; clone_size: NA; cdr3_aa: CASSTRLAPVADTQYF
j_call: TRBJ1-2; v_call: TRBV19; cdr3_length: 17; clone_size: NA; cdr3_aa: CASSIDLMGGASYGYTF
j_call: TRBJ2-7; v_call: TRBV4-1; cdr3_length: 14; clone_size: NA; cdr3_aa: CASSRDRVAYEQYF
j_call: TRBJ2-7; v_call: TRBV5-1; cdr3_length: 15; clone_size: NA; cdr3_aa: CASSFSRQGSDEQYF
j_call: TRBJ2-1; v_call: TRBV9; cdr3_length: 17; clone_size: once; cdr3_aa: CASSGNSGSGSYNEQFF
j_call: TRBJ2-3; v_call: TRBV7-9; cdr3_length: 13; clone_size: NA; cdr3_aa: CASSLGVADTQYF
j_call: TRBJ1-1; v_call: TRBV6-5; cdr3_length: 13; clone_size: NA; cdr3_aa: CASSYSGGTEAFF
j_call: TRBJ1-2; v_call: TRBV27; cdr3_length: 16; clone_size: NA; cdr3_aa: CASSLSLGQINYGYTF
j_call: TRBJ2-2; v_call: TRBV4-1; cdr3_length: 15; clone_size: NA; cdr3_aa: CASSQVFALTGELFF
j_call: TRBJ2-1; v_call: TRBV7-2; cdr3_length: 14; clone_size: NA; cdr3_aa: CASSRRAPTREQFF
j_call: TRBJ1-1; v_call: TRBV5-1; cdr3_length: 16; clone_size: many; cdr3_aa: CASSLAGALANTEAFF
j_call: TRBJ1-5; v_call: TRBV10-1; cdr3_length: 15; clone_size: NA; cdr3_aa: CASHTQGDRVQPQHF
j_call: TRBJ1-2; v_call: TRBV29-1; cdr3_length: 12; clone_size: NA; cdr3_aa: CSVDRVEDGYTF
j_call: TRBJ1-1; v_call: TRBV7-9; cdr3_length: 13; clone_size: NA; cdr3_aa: CASSFIDSTEAFF
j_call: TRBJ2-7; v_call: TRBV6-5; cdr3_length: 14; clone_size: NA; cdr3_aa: CASSYEGSSYEQYF
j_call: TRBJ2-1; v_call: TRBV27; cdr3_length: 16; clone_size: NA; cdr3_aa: CASTRRGGSSYNEQFF
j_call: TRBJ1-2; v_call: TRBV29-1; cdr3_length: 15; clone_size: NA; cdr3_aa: CSVDGGLVGQDGYTF
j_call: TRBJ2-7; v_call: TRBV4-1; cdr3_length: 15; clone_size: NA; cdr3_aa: CASTLREGVAGEQYF
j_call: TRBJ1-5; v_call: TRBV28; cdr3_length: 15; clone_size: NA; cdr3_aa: CASSEGGFSNQPQHF
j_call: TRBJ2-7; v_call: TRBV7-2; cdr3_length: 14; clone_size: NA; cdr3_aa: CASSLSPPGDEQYF
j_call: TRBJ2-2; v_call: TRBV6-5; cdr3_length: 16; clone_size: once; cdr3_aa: CASSYGSGGDTGELFF
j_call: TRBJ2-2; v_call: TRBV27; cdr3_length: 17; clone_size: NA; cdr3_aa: CASSLFGGGPDTGELFF
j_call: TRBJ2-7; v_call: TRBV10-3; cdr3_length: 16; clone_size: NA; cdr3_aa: CAISAHLDRAPDEQYF
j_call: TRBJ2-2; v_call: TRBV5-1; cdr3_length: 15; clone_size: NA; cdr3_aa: CASSLTSGSVGELFF
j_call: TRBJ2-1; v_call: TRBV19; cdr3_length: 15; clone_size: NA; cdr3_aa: CASSILETSYNEQFF
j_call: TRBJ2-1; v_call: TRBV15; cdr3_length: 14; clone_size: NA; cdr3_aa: CATSSLWELNEQFF
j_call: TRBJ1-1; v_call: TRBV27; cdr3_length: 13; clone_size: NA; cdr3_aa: CASSPRTGGEAFF
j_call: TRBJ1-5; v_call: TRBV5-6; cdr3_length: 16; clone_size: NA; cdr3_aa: CASSFGQGVSNQPQHF
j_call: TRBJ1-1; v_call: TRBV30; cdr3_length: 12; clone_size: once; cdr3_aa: CAWTLDSHEAFF
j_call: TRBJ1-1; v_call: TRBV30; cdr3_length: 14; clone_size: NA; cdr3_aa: CAWSVRTGWTEAFF
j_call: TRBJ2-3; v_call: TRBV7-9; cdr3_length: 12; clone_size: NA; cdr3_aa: CASSYSTDTQYF
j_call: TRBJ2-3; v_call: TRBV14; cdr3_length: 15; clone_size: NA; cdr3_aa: CASSQGLFPTDTQYF
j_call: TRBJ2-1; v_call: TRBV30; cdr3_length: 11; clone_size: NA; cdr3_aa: CALAGMDEQFF
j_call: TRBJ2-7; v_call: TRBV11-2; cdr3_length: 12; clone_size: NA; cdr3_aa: CASSLASPEQYF
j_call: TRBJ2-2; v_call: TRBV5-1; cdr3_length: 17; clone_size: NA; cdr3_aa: CASSLEASGANTGELFF
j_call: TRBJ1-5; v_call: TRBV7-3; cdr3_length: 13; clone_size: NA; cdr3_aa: CASSLFADQPQHF
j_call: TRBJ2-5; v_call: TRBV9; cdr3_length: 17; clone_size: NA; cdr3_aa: CASSATPSGIGRETQYF
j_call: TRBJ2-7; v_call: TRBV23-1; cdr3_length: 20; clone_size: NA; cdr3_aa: CASSQGGGTGACYYSYEQYF
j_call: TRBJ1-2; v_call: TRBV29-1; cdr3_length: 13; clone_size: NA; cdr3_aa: CSVALGVTYGYTF
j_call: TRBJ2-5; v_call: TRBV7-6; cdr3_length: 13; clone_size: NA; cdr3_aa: CASSLGQLETQYF
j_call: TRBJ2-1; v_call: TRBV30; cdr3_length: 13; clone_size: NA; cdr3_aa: CAWSTARANEQFF